These T cell receptor beta chains were read from a single sample in a study of blood T cell repertoires in COVID-19. Method: immunoSEQ multiplex PCR; TCRdb's copy keeps in-frame clones and lacks some. The sample shows approximately 150,000 clones, approximately 83% of them seen only once. Sequencing was done on a sample of peripheral blood. These receptors were obtained from a man between 70 and 80 years old who had recovered from COVID-19. Each CDR3 is given with its conserved first and last residue. The D gene is left open where the match is weak. The size field is filled for only some rows; it gives once, few, many or a size class.

v_gene	d_gene	abundance	j_gene	CDR3aa	CDR3nt
TRBV7-2	NA	NA	TRBJ2-2	CASSPLSTGELFF	TGTGCCAGCAGCCCACTGAGCACCGGGGAGCTGTTTTTT
TRBV12-5	TRBD1	NA	TRBJ2-5	CASGSGQGYQETQYF	TGTGCTAGTGGCTCGGGACAGGGTTACCAAGAGACCCAGTACTTC
TRBV3-1/TRBV3-2	NA	NA	TRBJ2-7	CASSQGPRQVEQYF	TGTGCCAGCAGCCAAGGCCCGAGACAGGTCGAGCAGTACTTC
TRBV5-4	NA	NA	TRBJ2-7	CASSSLPKGPPDYAQYF	TGTGCCAGCAGCTCCCTACCCAAGGGGCCGCCCGATTACGCGCAGTACTTC
TRBV5-1	TRBD1	NA	TRBJ1-2	CASSLQGASNYGYTF	TGCGCCAGCAGCTTACAGGGGGCGTCAAACTATGGCTACACCTTC
TRBV19	NA	NA	TRBJ1-5	CASTQSPTEYSNQPQHF	TGTGCCAGTACCCAATCCCCGACAGAATATAGCAATCAGCCCCAGCATTTT
TRBV7-2	NA	NA	TRBJ2-1	CASSLEGARNEQFF	TGTGCCAGCAGCTTAGAAGGGGCACGTAATGAGCAGTTCTTC
TRBV29-1	TRBD2	NA	TRBJ2-1	CSVYSWGSGGEQFF	TGCAGCGTCTACTCTTGGGGGAGCGGGGGTGAGCAGTTCTTC
TRBV2	TRBD1	NA	TRBJ1-2	CASRWGQIYGYTF	TGTGCCAGCAGATGGGGACAGATTTATGGCTACACCTTC
TRBV18	NA	NA	TRBJ2-5	CASSPVSGVSETQYF	TGTGCCAGCTCACCAGTTTCGGGGGTCTCAGAGACCCAGTACTTC
TRBV2	TRBD1	NA	TRBJ2-1	CASSPGQALYGQFF	TGTGCCAGCAGTCCGGGACAGGCCCTGTACGGGCAGTTCTTC
TRBV2	NA	NA	TRBJ2-7	CASSEVIGVNTYEQYF	TGTGCCAGCAGTGAAGTTATAGGGGTCAATACCTACGAGCAGTACTTC
TRBV5-4	TRBD1	NA	TRBJ2-1	CASSLGPGGPNEQFF	TGTGCCAGCAGCTTGGGTCCAGGGGGCCCGAATGAGCAGTTCTTC
TRBV6-5	NA	NA	TRBJ1-2	CASGKQGSPDGYTF	TGTGCCAGCGGAAAGCAGGGTTCCCCTGATGGCTACACCTTC
TRBV18	TRBD2	NA	TRBJ2-1	CASSPRRTSGAYNEQFF	TGTGCCAGCTCACCACGGAGGACTAGCGGGGCCTACAATGAGCAGTTCTTC
TRBV7-2	TRBD2	NA	TRBJ2-1	CASSQLAGGFNEQFF	TGTGCCAGCAGCCAACTAGCGGGAGGTTTCAATGAGCAGTTCTTC
TRBV28	NA	many	TRBJ2-2	CASSTTRSSANTGELFF	TGTGCCAGCAGTACAACCAGATCCAGTGCGAACACCGGGGAGCTGTTTTTT
TRBV2	TRBD2	NA	TRBJ2-3	CASSEGLAGADTQYF	TGTGCCAGCAGTGAAGGACTAGCGGGAGCAGATACGCAGTATTTT
TRBV3-1/TRBV3-2	TRBD1	NA	TRBJ1-1	CASRQGMNTEAFF	TGTGCCAGCAGACAGGGGATGAACACTGAAGCTTTCTTT
TRBV12-3/TRBV12-4	TRBD2	NA	TRBJ2-1	CASRGLAGNEQFF	TGTGCCAGCAGAGGACTAGCAGGCAATGAGCAGTTCTTC
TRBV7-9	NA	NA	TRBJ1-1	CASGHTDVGAFF	TGTGCCAGCGGACACACGGACGTGGGCGCTTTCTTT
TRBV7-2	NA	NA	TRBJ1-5	CASSLVGGSNQPQHF	TGTGCCAGCAGCTTGGTGGGGGGAAGCAATCAGCCCCAGCATTTT
TRBV28	NA	NA	TRBJ1-6	CASSLDRNNSPLHF	TGTGCCAGCAGTTTAGACAGGAATAATTCACCCCTCCACTTT
TRBV6-1	NA	NA	TRBJ2-5	CASSEPGLNSETQYF	TGTGCCAGCAGTGAACCGGGACTCAATTCGGAGACCCAGTACTTC
TRBV21-1	NA	NA	TRBJ2-7	CASNGTRDSSYEQYF	TGTGCCAGTAACGGAACTCGGGACTCCTCCTACGAGCAGTACTTC
TRBV3-1/TRBV3-2	NA	NA	TRBJ2-1	CASSQDHGGSYNEQFF	TGTGCCAGCAGCCAAGATCATGGCGGATCCTACAATGAGCAGTTCTTC
TRBV15	NA	NA	TRBJ2-1	CATSRAGFEQFF	TGTGCCACCAGCAGAGCGGGTTTCGAGCAGTTCTTC
TRBV24-1	NA	NA	TRBJ1-1	CATSDPGSNTEAFF	TGTGCCACCAGTGATCCAGGGTCCAACACTGAAGCTTTCTTT
TRBV7-2	NA	once	TRBJ2-1	CASSYQKNDEQFF	TGTGCCAGCAGCTACCAGAAGAACGATGAGCAGTTCTTC
TRBV5-1	NA	once	TRBJ1-2	CASSVGGPNYGYTF	TGCGCCAGCAGCGTCGGGGGACCTAACTATGGCTACACCTTC
TRBV3-1/TRBV3-2	NA	NA	TRBJ2-2	CASSQGRTFTGELFF	TGTGCCAGCAGCCAAGGCAGGACATTCACCGGGGAGCTGTTTTTT
TRBV5-1	NA	NA	TRBJ2-7	CASSLGPVREQYF	TGCGCCAGCAGCTTGGGGCCTGTGAGGGAGCAGTACTTC
TRBV2	NA	NA	TRBJ2-5	CASSEGQGSQETQYF	TGTGCCAGCAGTGAAGGCCAGGGCTCCCAAGAGACCCAGTACTTC
TRBV5-1	NA	NA	TRBJ2-2	CASGKTSTTGTGELFF	TGCGCCAGCGGGAAGACTTCTACTACAGGCACCGGGGAGCTGTTTTTT
TRBV4-1	TRBD1	NA	TRBJ1-1	CASSSDRDRVSGSEAFF	TGCGCCAGCAGCTCAGACCGGGACAGGGTGTCGGGCTCTGAAGCTTTCTTT
TRBV3-1/TRBV3-2	TRBD2	NA	TRBJ2-1	CASSHGLANEQFF	TGTGCCAGCAGCCATGGACTAGCCAATGAGCAGTTCTTC
TRBV10-2	TRBD2	NA	TRBJ2-2	CASRGTSGSSSTGELFF	TGCGCCAGCAGGGGGACTAGCGGGAGTTCGAGCACCGGGGAGCTGTTTTTT
TRBV12-2	NA	NA	TRBJ1-1	CASRFIQEGTEAFF	TGTGCAAGTCGCTTCATACAGGAGGGCACTGAAGCTTTCTTT
TRBV6-6	TRBD2	NA	TRBJ2-3	CASSGGAGGATDTQYF	TGTGCCAGCAGTGGGGGGGCGGGAGGTGCAACAGATACGCAGTATTTT
TRBV28	TRBD1	NA	TRBJ1-1	CASSPGQGTTEAFF	TGTGCCAGCAGCCCGGGACAGGGAACCACTGAAGCTTTCTTT
TRBV3-1/TRBV3-2	TRBD1	NA	TRBJ1-5	CASSLGTGGIQPQHF	TGTGCCAGCAGCCTCGGGACAGGGGGCATACAGCCCCAGCATTTT
TRBV11-2	TRBD1	NA	TRBJ2-2	CASSLRTGVNTGELFF	TGTGCCAGCAGCTTAAGGACAGGGGTTAACACCGGGGAGCTGTTTTTT
TRBV5-1	TRBD2	NA	TRBJ2-3	CASSPTQRGMRGFSTDTQYF	TGCGCCAGCAGCCCCACCCAACGGGGGATGCGGGGGTTTAGCACAGATACGCAGTATTTT
TRBV5-8	NA	NA	TRBJ1-2	CASTPPRHSGSYGYTF	TGTGCCAGCACCCCCCCGCGGCACAGCGGTTCCTATGGCTACACCTTC
TRBV7-8	TRBD2	once	TRBJ2-1	CASSLAETSADYNEQFF	TGTGCCAGCAGCTTAGCGGAGACTAGCGCCGACTACAATGAGCAGTTCTTC
TRBV3-1/TRBV3-2	NA	NA	TRBJ1-1	CASSLRTASEAFF	TGTGCCAGCAGCCTAAGAACAGCCTCTGAAGCTTTCTTT
TRBV28	NA	once	TRBJ1-6	CAVEGRDVSYNSPLHF	TGTGCCGTTGAGGGGCGGGATGTATCCTATAATTCACCCCTCCACTTT
TRBV6-1	NA	NA	TRBJ1-6	CASSEGSSYNSPLHF	TGTGCCAGCAGTGAAGGGAGCTCCTATAATTCACCCCTCCACTTT
TRBV7-9	TRBD1	NA	TRBJ1-4	CASSRDRNEKLFF	TGTGCCAGCAGTAGGGACAGAAATGAAAAACTGTTTTTT
TRBV27	TRBD2	NA	TRBJ2-5	CASSSRTSGPTRETQYF	TGTGCCAGCAGTTCCAGGACTAGCGGACCTACCAGAGAGACCCAGTACTTC
TRBV28	TRBD1	once	TRBJ2-1	CASSLRGLGEQFF	TGTGCCAGCAGTCTCAGGGGGCTGGGTGAGCAGTTCTTC
TRBV7-2	TRBD1	NA	TRBJ1-2	CASSRTGVGYGYTF	TGTGCCAGCAGCCGTACAGGGGTGGGGTATGGCTACACCTTC
TRBV6-5	NA	NA	TRBJ1-1	CASSLTHNTEAFF	TGTGCCAGCAGTTTGACACATAACACTGAAGCTTTCTTT
TRBV11-2	TRBD2	NA	TRBJ2-3	CASSWTSGSGTDTQYF	TGTGCCAGCAGCTGGACTAGCGGGAGTGGCACAGATACGCAGTATTTT
TRBV10-1	TRBD1	NA	TRBJ1-6	CASSEGQGSSPLHF	TGCGCCAGCAGTGAGGGACAGGGCTCTTCACCCCTCCACTTT
TRBV24-1	NA	NA	TRBJ2-1	CATSDAGTAQFF	TGTGCCACCAGTGACGCCGGGACTGCGCAGTTCTTC
TRBV5-1	NA	NA	TRBJ2-2	CASSLQSGELFF	TGCGCCAGCAGCTTGCAGTCCGGGGAGCTGTTTTTT
TRBV30	TRBD1	NA	TRBJ2-3	CAWSHWDRGTDTQYF	TGTGCCTGGAGTCATTGGGACAGAGGCACAGATACGCAGTATTTT
TRBV5-6	NA	NA	TRBJ1-2	CASSLDPGGDYGYTF	TGTGCCAGCAGCTTGGATCCGGGGGGCGACTATGGCTACACCTTC